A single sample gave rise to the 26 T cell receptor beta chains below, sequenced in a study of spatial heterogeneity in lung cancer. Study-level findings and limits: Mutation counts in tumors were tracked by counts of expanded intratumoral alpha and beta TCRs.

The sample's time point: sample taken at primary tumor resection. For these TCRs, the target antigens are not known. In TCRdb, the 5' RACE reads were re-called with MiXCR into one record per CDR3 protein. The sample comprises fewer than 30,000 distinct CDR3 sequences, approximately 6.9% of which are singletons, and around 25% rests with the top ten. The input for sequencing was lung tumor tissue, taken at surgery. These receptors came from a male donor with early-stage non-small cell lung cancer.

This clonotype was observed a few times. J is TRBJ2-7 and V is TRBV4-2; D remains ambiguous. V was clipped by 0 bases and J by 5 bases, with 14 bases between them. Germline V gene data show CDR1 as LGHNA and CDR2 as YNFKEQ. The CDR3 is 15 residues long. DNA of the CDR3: TGTGCCAGCAGCCAAGATGGGAAGGAAGACCACGAGCAGTACTTC. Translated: CASSQDGKEDHEQYF.

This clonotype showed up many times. CDR3 nucleotides: TGTGCCAGCAGGTCCCCTAGCGGGGGATCCTACGAGCAGTACTTC. This encodes CASRSPSGGSYEQYF. The chain uses TRBV28 and TRBJ2-7, with 10 bases aligning to TRBD2. Germline CDR1 reads MDHEN; CDR2 reads SYDVKM. This CDR3 contains 15 residues. V was pared by 6 bases and J by 1 base, with 6 bases of the junction left unmatched.

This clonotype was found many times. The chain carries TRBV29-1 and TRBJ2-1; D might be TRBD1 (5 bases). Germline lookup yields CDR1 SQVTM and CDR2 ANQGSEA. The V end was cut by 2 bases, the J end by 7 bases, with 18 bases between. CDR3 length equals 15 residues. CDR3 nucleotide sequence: TGCAGCGTTGAATTCCTAGGACAAAAATTGAATGAGCAGTTCTTC. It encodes CSVEFLGQKLNEQFF.

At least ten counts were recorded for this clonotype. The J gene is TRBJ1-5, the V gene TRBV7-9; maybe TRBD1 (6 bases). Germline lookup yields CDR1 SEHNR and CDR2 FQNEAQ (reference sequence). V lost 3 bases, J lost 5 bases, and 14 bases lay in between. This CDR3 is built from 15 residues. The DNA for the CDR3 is TGTGCCAGCAGCTTGACGAGGGCAGGGGATCAGCCCCAGCATTTT. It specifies CASSLTRAGDQPQHF. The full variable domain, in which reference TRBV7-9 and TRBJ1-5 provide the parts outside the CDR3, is DTGVSQNPRHKITKRGQNVTFRCDPISEHNRLYWYRQTLGQGPEFLTYFQNEAQLEKSRLLSDRFSAERPKGSFSTLEIQRTEQGDSAMYLCASSLTRAGDQPQHFGDGTRLSIL.

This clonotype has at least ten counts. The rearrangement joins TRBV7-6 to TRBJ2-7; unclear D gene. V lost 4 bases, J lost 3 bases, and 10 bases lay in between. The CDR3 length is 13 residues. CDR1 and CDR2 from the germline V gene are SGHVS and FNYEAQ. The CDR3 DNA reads TGTGCCAGCAGCTCCGGACCGAACTACGAGCAGTACTTC. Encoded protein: CASSSGPNYEQYF. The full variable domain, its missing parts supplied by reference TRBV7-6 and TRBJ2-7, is GAGVSQSPRYKVTKRGQDVALRCDPISGHVSLYWYRQALGQGPEFLTYFNYEAQQDKSGLPNDRFSAERPEGSISTLTIQRTEQRDSAMYRCASSSGPNYEQYFGPGTRLTVT.

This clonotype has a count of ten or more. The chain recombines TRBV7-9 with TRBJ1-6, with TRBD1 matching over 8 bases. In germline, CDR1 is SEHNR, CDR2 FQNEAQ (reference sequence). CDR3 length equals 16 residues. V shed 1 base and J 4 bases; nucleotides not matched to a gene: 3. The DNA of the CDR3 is TGTGCCAGCAGCTTAGGACAGGGGATGTATAATTCACCCCTCCACTTT. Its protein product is CASSLGQGMYNSPLHF.

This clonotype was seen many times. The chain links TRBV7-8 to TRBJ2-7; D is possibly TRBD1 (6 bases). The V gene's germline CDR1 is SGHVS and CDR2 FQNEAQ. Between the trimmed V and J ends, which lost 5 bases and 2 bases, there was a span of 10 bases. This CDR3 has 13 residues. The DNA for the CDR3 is TGTGCCAGCAGCACGGGACACCCCTACGAGCAGTACTTC. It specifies CASSTGHPYEQYF. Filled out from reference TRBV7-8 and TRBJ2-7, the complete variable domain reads GAGVSQSPRYKVAKRGQDVALRCDPISGHVSLFWYQQALGQGPEFLTYFQNEAQLDKSGLPSDRFFAERPEGSVSTLKIQRTQQEDSAVYLCASSTGHPYEQYFGPGTRLTVT.

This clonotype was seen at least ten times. CDR3 sequence: CASRSTGTVYGYTF. For the CDR3, the DNA is TGTGCCAGCAGAAGCACCGGGACAGTTTATGGCTACACCTTC. This chain connects TRBV6-5 to TRBJ1-2; 7 nucleotides align to TRBD1. This CDR3 is built from 14 residues. Germline-derived CDR1 and CDR2 are MNHEY and SVGAGI. The V gene end was trimmed by 6 bases and the J gene end by 5 bases; junction bases not matched to a gene: 9.

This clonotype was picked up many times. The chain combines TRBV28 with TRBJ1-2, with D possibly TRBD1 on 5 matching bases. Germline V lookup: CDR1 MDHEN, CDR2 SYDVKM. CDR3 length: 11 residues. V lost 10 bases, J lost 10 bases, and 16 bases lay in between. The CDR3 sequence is CATTQGIDYTF. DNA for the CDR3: TGTGCCACCACTCAGGGTATAGACTACACCTTC.

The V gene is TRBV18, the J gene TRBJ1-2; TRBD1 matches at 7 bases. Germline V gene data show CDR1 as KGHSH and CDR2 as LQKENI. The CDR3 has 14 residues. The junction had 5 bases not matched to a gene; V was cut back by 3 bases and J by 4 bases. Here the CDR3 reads CASSPQGVAYGYTF. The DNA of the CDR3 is TGTGCCAGCTCACCTCAGGGGGTGGCCTATGGCTACACCTTC.

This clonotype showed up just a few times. The CDR3 sequence is CSAPGQGGANEKLFF. CDR3 in DNA: TGCAGTGCGCCGGGACAGGGAGGGGCTAATGAAAAACTGTTTTTT. This sequence joins TRBV20-1 and TRBJ1-4, with 9 bases that match TRBD1. Trimming took 6 bases from V and 3 from J; bases not matched to a gene: 8. CDR1 is DFQATT and CDR2 is SNEGSKA in the germline V gene (reference sequence). The CDR3 has 15 amino acids.

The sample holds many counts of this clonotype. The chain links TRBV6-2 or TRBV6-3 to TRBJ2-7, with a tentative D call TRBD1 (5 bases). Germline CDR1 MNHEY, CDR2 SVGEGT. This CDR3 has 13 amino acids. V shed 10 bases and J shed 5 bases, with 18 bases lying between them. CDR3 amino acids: CATFRQGSHEQYF. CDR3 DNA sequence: TGTGCCACCTTTCGGCAGGGTAGCCACGAGCAGTACTTC.

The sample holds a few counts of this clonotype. CDR3 bases: TGCAGTGCCGGAACGGGACCCGACGACTATCAGCCCCAGCATTTT. It encodes CSAGTGPDDYQPQHF. This chain joins TRBV20-1 and TRBJ1-5; D may be TRBD1 (5 bases). The germline V gene has CDR1 DFQATT and CDR2 SNEGSKA (reference sequence). V dropped 6 bases and J dropped 5 bases, with 20 bases sitting between them. The CDR3 sequence is 15 residues long.

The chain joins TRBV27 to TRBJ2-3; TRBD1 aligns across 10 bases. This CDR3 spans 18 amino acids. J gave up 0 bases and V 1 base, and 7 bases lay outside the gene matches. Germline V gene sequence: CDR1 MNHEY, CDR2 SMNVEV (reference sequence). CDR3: CASSLFGGTGESTDTQYF. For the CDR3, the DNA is TGTGCCAGCAGTTTATTCGGCGGGACAGGGGAGAGCACAGATACGCAGTATTTT.

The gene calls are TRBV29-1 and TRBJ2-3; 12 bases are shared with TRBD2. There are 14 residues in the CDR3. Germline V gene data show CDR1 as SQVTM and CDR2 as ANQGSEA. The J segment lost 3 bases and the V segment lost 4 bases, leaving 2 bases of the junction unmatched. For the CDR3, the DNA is TGCAGCGTTGCTAGCGGGGGGGTTACAGATACGCAGTATTTT. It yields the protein CSVASGGVTDTQYF.

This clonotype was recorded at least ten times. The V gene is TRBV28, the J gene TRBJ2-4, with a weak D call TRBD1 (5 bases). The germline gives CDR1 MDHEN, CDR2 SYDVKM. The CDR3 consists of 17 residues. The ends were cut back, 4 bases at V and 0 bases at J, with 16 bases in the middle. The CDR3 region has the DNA TGTGCCAGCAGTTCCCTACAGGAACCTTTAGCCAAAAACATTCAGTACTTC. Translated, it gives CASSSLQEPLAKNIQYF. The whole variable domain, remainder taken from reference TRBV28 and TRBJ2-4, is DVKVTQSSRYLVKRTGEKVFLECVQDMDHENMFWYRQDPGLGLRLIYFSYDVKMKEKGDIPEGYSVSREKKERFSLILESASTNQTSMYLCASSSLQEPLAKNIQYFGAGTRLSVL.

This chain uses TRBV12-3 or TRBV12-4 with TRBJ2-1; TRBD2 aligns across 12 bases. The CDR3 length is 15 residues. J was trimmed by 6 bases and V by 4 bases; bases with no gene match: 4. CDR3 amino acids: CASSSRTSGVNEQFF. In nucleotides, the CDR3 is TGTGCCAGCAGTTCCAGGACTAGCGGGGTCAATGAGCAGTTCTTC.

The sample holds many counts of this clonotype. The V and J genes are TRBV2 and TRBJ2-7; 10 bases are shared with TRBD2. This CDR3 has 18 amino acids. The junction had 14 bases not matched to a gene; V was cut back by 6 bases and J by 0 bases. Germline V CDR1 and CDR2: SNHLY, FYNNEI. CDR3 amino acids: CASRAPRSLAGGSYEQYF. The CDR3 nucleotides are TGTGCCAGCAGAGCCCCCCGGAGCTTAGCGGGGGGCTCCTACGAGCAGTACTTC.

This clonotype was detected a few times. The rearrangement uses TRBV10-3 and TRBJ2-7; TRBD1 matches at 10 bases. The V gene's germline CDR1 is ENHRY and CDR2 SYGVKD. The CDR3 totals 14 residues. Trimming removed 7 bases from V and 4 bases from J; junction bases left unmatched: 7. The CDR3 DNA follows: TGTGCCATCATCGAGAGGGACAGGGGTTACGAGCAGTACTTC. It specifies CAIIERDRGYEQYF.

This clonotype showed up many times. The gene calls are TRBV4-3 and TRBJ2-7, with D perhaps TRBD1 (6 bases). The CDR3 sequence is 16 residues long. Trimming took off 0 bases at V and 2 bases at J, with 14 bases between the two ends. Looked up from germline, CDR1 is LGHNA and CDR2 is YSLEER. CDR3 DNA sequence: TGCGCCAGCAGCCAAGATACTGGGACAAGGGCCTACGAGCAGTACTTC. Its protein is CASSQDTGTRAYEQYF.

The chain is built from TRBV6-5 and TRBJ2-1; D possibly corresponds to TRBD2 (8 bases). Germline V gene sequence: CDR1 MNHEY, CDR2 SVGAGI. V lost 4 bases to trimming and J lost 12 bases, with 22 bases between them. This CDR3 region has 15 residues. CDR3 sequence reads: CASSSPREGAGRQFF. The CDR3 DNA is TGTGCCAGCAGTTCCCCCCGGGAGGGGGCAGGACGGCAGTTCTTC.

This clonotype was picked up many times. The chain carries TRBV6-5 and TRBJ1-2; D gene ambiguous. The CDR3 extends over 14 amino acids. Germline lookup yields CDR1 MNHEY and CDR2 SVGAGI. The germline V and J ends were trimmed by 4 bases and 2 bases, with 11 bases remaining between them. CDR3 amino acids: CASSSPRVNYGYTF. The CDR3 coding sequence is TGTGCCAGCAGTTCTCCGAGGGTGAACTATGGCTACACCTTC.

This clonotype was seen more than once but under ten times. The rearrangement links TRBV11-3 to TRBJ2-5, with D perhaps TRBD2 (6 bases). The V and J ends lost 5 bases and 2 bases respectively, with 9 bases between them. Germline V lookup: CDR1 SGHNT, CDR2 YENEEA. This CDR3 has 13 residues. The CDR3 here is CASSRGLQETQYF. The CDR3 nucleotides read TGTGCCAGCAGCAGGGGACTTCAAGAGACCCAGTACTTC.

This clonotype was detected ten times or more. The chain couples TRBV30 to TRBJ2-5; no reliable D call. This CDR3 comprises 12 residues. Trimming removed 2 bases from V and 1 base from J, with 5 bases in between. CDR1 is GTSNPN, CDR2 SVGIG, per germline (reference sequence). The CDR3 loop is CAWSKGQETQYF. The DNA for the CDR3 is TGTGCCTGGAGTAAAGGCCAAGAGACCCAGTACTTC.

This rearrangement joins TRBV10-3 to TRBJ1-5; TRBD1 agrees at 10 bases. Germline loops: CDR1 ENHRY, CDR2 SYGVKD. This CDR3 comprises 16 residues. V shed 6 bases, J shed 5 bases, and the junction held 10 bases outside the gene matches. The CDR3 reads CAISRQGAGLDQPQHF. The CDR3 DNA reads TGTGCCATCAGCAGACAGGGGGCCGGTCTTGATCAGCCCCAGCATTTT.

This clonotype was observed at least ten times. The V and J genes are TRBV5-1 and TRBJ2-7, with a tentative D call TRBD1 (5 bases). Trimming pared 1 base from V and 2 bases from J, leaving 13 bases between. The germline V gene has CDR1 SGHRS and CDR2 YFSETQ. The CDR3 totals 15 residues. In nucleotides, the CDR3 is TGCGCCAGCAGCTTGACAGGCCAACGGGCCTACGAGCAGTACTTC. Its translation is CASSLTGQRAYEQYF.